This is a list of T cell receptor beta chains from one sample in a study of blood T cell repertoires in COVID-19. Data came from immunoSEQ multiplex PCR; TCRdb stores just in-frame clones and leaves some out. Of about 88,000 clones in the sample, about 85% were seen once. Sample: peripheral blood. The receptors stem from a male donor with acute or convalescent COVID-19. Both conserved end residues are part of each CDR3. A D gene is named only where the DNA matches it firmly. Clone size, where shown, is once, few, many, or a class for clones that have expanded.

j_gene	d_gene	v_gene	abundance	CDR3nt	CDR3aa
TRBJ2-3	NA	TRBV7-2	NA	TGTGCCAGCAGCACCAGACAGACTACGCAGTATTTT	CASSTRQTTQYF
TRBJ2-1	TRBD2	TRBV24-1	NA	TGTGCCACCAGTGATGAGGTGGGGGGGTCCTACAATGAGCAGTTCTTC	CATSDEVGGSYNEQFF
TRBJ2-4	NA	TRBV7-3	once	TGTGCCAGCAGTGTGGAGGGCCGGGATGAGGACATTCAGTACTTC	CASSVEGRDEDIQYF
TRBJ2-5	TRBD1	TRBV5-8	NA	TGTGCCAGCACCGTCAGGGGGAACCCCCAAGAGACCCAGTACTTC	CASTVRGNPQETQYF
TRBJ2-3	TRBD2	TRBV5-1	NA	TGCGCCAGCAGCTCACTAGCGGGGGGGCGGAGCACAGATACGCAGTATTTT	CASSSLAGGRSTDTQYF
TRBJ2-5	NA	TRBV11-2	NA	TGTGCCAGCAGCCTCACACTCGGGGGACAAGAGACCCAGTACTTC	CASSLTLGGQETQYF
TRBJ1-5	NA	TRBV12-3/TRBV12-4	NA	TGTGCCAGCAGCCACAGACAGGCGCAGCCCCAGCATTTT	CASSHRQAQPQHF
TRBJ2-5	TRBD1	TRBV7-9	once	TGTGCCAGCAGCTTAGGCACAGGGGCCGTAGAGACCCAGTACTTC	CASSLGTGAVETQYF
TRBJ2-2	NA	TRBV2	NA	TGTGCCAGCAGGGGGCCGGGCGGGGAGCTGTTTTTT	CASRGPGGELFF
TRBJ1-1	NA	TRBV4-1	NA	TGCGCCAGCAGCCAAGAACGAGGAACTGAAGCTTTCTTT	CASSQERGTEAFF
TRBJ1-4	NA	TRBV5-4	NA	TGTGCCAGCAGCTTGGGACAGAAAAATGAAAAACTGTTTTTT	CASSLGQKNEKLFF
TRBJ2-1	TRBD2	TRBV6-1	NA	TGTGCCAGCAGTGACGGCGGGGGTTCTCTCCCTTGGAATGAGCAGTTCTTC	CASSDGGGSLPWNEQFF
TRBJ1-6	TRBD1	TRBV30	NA	TGTGCCTGGAGGCCAGGGGGAAGTGCACCCCTCCACTTT	CAWRPGGSAPLHF
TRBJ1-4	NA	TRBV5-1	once	TGCGCCAGCAGCTTGGGAACAGGGCCGGGATCTAATGAAAAACTGTTTTTT	CASSLGTGPGSNEKLFF
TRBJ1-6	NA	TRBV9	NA	TGTGCCAGCAGCGTAGAACCAGGGAAAGGTTCACCCCTCCACTTT	CASSVEPGKGSPLHF
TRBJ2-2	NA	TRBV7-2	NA	TGTGCCAGCAGCTTCGGGGTAAACACCGGGGAGCTGTTTTTT	CASSFGVNTGELFF
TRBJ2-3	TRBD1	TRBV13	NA	TGTGCCAGCAGCTTAGTGCGGGACAGGGGGGATACGCAGTATTTT	CASSLVRDRGDTQYF
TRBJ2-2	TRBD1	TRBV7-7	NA	TGTGCCAGCAGCCCACGGACAGGGGGCCCACCCGGGGAGCTGTTTTTT	CASSPRTGGPPGELFF
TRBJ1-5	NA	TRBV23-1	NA	TGCGGTTCCCAATCAGAGGTCAGAACCTTAGCCGGCAATCAGCCCCAGCATTTT	CGSQSEVRTLAGNQPQHF
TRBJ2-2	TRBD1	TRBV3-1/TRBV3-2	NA	TGTGCCAGCAGCCAAGGCGGACAGGGTAGATTCGGGGAGCTGTTTTTT	CASSQGGQGRFGELFF
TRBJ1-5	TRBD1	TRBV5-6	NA	TGTGCCAGCTCTCTAACGGGGACAGCCAATCAGCCCCAGCATTTT	CASSLTGTANQPQHF
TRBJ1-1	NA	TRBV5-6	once	TGTGCCAGCAGCATCTCTGTGGTAGCTGAAGCTTTCTTT	CASSISVVAEAFF
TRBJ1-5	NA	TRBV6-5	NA	TGTGCCAGCAGTTACCGCCAGTCGGGGGGTCAGCCCCAGCATTTT	CASSYRQSGGQPQHF
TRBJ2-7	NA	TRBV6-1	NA	TGTGCCAGCAGTGAACTACAGCCCTACGAGCAGTACTTC	CASSELQPYEQYF
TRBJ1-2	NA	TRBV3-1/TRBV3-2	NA	TGTGCCAGCAGCCAAGGGGCCCGTACCCTTTTC	CASSQGARTLF
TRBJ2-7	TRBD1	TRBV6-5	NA	TGTGCCAGCACCGGTCCCGGGACAGCCTCATACGAGCAGTACTTC	CASTGPGTASYEQYF
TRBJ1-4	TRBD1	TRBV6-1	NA	TGTGCCAGCAGTGAAACGGACAGGGGATATGAAAAACTGTTTTTT	CASSETDRGYEKLFF
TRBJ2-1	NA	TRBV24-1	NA	TGTGCCACCAGTGATCCCACCCCCGGGAAAAACAATGAGCAGTTCTTC	CATSDPTPGKNNEQFF
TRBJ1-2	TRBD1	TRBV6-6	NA	TGTGCCAGCAGTTACCACTACGACAGGGGCGACTATGGCTACACCTTC	CASSYHYDRGDYGYTF
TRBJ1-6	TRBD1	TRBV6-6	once	TGTGCCAGCAGTCGAACGCTGGGACAGAATAATTCACCCCTCCACTTT	CASSRTLGQNNSPLHF
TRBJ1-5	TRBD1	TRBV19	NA	TGTGCCAGTAGTATAGTCCCAACAGGGGCTACCAATCAGCCCCAGCATTTT	CASSIVPTGATNQPQHF
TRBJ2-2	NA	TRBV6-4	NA	TGTGCCAGCAGTGAGGTACAGGGAGCCACCGGGGAGCTGTTTTTT	CASSEVQGATGELFF
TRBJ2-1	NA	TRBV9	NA	TGTGCCAGCAGCGTAGGCGGCAACTACAATGAGCAGTTCTTC	CASSVGGNYNEQFF
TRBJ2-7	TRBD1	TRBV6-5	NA	TGTGCCAGCAGCCGGACAGGGGGCAAATACGAGCAGTACTTC	CASSRTGGKYEQYF
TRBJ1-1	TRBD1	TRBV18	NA	TGTGCCAGCTCACCTCGACAGGGGAGGACTGAAGCTTTCTTT	CASSPRQGRTEAFF
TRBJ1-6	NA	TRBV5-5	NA	TGTGCCAGCAGCTTGATCCCGGAGGTGGCCTATAATTCACCCCTCCACTTT	CASSLIPEVAYNSPLHF
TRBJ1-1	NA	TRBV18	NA	TGTGCCAGCTCCCCGAGCCAGAACACTGAAGCTTTCTTT	CASSPSQNTEAFF
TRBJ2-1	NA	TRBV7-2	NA	TGTGCCAGCAGCTGGCGGCCGAATGAGCAGTTCTTC	CASSWRPNEQFF
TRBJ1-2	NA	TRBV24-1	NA	TGTGCCACCAGTGATTTGTCCGACGGGTGGAGGTTC	CATSDLSDGWRF
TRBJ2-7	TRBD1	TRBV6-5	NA	TGTGCCAGCAACCCGGGACAGTCCTACGAGCAGTACTTC	CASNPGQSYEQYF
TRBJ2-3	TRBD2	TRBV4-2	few	TGTGCCAGCAGCCAAGTGGGACTAGCGGGGACTCTATACACAGATACGCAGTATTTT	CASSQVGLAGTLYTDTQYF
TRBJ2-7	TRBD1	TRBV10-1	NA	TGCGCCAGCAGTGGGTTCGACAGGGGGTCCTACGAGCAGTACTTC	CASSGFDRGSYEQYF
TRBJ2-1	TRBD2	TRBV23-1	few	TGCGCCAGCAGTCTAGGCAGAGGGCTAGCGGGGGGGCCTTCCTACAATGAGCAGTTCTTC	CASSLGRGLAGGPSYNEQFF
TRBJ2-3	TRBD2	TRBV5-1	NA	TGCGCCAGCGCGGGACTACTAAGCACAGATACGCAGTATTTT	CASAGLLSTDTQYF
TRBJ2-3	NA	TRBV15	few	TGTGCCACCAGCAGAGGGGGGGTTGGCACAGATACGCAGTATTTT	CATSRGGVGTDTQYF
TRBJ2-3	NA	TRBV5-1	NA	TGCGCCAGCTCTTGGGCTTCACAGGGTCCCACAGATACGCAGTATTTT	CASSWASQGPTDTQYF
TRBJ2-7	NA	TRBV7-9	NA	TGTGCCAGCAGTTACTATGGACAAGCTTCCTACGAGCAGTACTTC	CASSYYGQASYEQYF
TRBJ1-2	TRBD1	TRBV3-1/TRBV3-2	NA	TGTGCCAGCAGCCAAGAGACAGGGGGCCTTTTACATGGCTACACCTTC	CASSQETGGLLHGYTF
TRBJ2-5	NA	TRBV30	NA	TGTGCTTATAATAGCGGACAAGAGACCCAGTACTTC	CAYNSGQETQYF
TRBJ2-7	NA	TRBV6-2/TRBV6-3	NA	TGTGCCAGCAGTCCACAGGGAACGGGCCTCTACGAGCAGTACTTC	CASSPQGTGLYEQYF